One T cell receptor (beta chain) is described in this entry. Other nucleotide sequences in the sample specify the same CDR3. This entry comes from a study of cytomegalovirus exposure and HLA in healthy donors. With V trimmed by 0 bases and J by 3 bases, 1 base remained unmatched. CDR3 length: 14 residues. Germline CDR1 and CDR2: SGDLS and YYNGEE. In the PCR, 60 Vbeta and 13 Jbeta primers were used. Method: immunoSEQ multiplex PCR; TCRdb's copy keeps in-frame clones and lacks some. The profile shows approximately 260,000 clones, about four fifths of them singletons. V gene TRBV9 combines with J gene TRBJ2-7; 9 nucleotides match TRBD2. The receptor was derived from a woman between 35 and 50 years old in good health and CMV-seropositive. The sequenced material came from PBMCs. This CDR3 is CASSVGLADYEQYF. In nucleotides, the CDR3 is TGTGCCAGCAGCGTAGGACTAGCGGACTACGAGCAGTACTTC.